The present entry profiles one T cell receptor beta chain with its context. Its antigen is as yet unknown. This specimen belongs to a study of T cell repertoires in cytomegalovirus infection. Study-wide background: It can be stated that public TCR beta signatures indicated CMV infection as well as a matching HLA type.

TCRdb reprocessed the reads via MiXCR and lists one record per CDR3 protein. The sample shows 150,000 to 200,000 distinct CDR3 sequences, under 20% of them seen only once. V gave up 4 bases and J gave up 1 base, with 8 bases separating them. The CDR3 is 13 residues long. Germline V gives CDR1 LNHDA, CDR2 SQIVND (reference sequence). Study-level results: The ex vivo response showed dominance by HLA-C-restricted CMV-specific TCR beta clonotypes. People with CMV and the relevant HLA were identified by cumulative public TCR beta family frequency.

Sequences were obtained from CD8+ T cells from PBMCs. This rearrangement joins TRBV19 to TRBJ2-7; D may be TRBD1 (6 bases). The clonotype originates from a human donor in good health (CMV status not recorded). Some clones in this sample may be carry-over from other donors' samples. The CDR3 DNA reads as TGTGCCAGTAGTACGGACAGATCCTACGAGCAGTACTTC. It is translated as CASSTDRSYEQYF.